The TCR beta chain under discussion was sequenced for a study of Graves' ophthalmopathy and Graves' hyperthyroidism. Amplified TCR beta CDR3 regions were obtained using RNA transcripts as template. After a first-round RT-PCR with HTBI primers, a second-round multiplex PCR was run. TCRdb analysed the multiplex PCR reads with MiXCR anew, one entry per CDR3 protein. The data hold hundreds of thousands of distinct CDR3 sequences, with around 21% observed a single time. This CDR3 is 13 amino acids long. V lost 6 bases and J lost 7; bases outside the gene matches: 8. CDR1 and CDR2 (germline): MNHNS, SASEGT.

The J gene is TRBJ1-1, the V gene TRBV6-1; 7 nucleotides match TRBD1. Sample: peripheral blood. The sequence was collected from a woman aged 18-29 years with stable Graves' hyperthyroidism. The CDR3 nucleotides are TGTGCCAGCAGGGCGGGACAGTATATTGAAGCTTTCTTT. It specifies CASRAGQYIEAFF.